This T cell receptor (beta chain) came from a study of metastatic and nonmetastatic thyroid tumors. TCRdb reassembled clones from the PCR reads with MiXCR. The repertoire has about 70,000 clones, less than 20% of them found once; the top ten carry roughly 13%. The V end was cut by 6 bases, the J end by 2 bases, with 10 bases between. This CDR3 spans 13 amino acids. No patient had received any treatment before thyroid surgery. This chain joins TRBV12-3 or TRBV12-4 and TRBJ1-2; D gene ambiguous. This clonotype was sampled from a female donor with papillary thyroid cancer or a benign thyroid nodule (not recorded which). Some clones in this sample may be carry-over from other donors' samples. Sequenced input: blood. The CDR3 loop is CASRVHGNYGYTF. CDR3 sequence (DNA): TGTGCCAGCAGGGTACATGGAAACTATGGCTACACCTTC.